A selection of T cell receptor beta chains follows, all from one sample in a study of cytomegalovirus exposure and HLA in healthy donors. Here immunoSEQ multiplex PCR was the method, and the copy in TCRdb shows in-frame clones only, minus some. Of about 130,000 clones in the sample, roughly 80% were seen once. The sequencing sample was made of PBMCs. The receptors here all came from a boy aged 10-17 years in good health and CMV-seronegative. Each CDR3 is given with its conserved first and last residue. Fields, in order: V gene, J gene, D gene, clone size, CDR3 protein, CDR3 DNA. A D gene is named only where the DNA matches it firmly. Only part of the rows carry a size: once, few, many, or a class if the clone is expanded.

v_call: TRBV5-1
j_call: TRBJ1-1
d_call: .
clone_size: .
cdr3_aa: CASSLAPGNTEAFF
cdr3_nt: TGCGCCAGCAGCTTGGCGCCGGGGAACACTGAAGCTTTCTTT

v_call: TRBV25-1
j_call: TRBJ1-1
d_call: .
clone_size: .
cdr3_aa: CASSRRETARNTEAFF
cdr3_nt: TGTGCCAGCAGTAGGCGGGAGACAGCGAGGAACACTGAAGCTTTCTTT

v_call: TRBV19
j_call: TRBJ1-1
d_call: TRBD1
clone_size: .
cdr3_aa: CASSSPKTGPEAFF
cdr3_nt: TGTGCCAGTAGTTCCCCGAAGACAGGGCCTGAAGCTTTCTTT

v_call: TRBV30
j_call: TRBJ2-4
d_call: .
clone_size: .
cdr3_aa: CAWSRRWGDLIAKNIQYF
cdr3_nt: TGTGCCTGGAGTCGACGATGGGGGGACCTTATAGCCAAAAACATTCAGTACTTC

v_call: TRBV7-9
j_call: TRBJ2-7
d_call: .
clone_size: .
cdr3_aa: CASSLDGAFNEQYF
cdr3_nt: TGTGCCAGCAGCTTAGATGGGGCCTTCAACGAGCAGTACTTC

v_call: TRBV5-4
j_call: TRBJ2-4
d_call: TRBD2
clone_size: .
cdr3_aa: CASSPFSGDIQYF
cdr3_nt: TGTGCCAGCAGCCCCTTCAGCGGGGACATTCAGTACTTC

v_call: TRBV27
j_call: TRBJ2-5
d_call: .
clone_size: .
cdr3_aa: CASSSGLNRETQYF
cdr3_nt: TGTGCCAGCAGTTCGGGACTTAATCGGGAGACCCAGTACTTC

v_call: TRBV6-5
j_call: TRBJ2-7
d_call: TRBD1
clone_size: .
cdr3_aa: CASTSDRGYEQYF
cdr3_nt: TGTGCCAGCACGTCCGACAGGGGCTACGAGCAGTACTTC

v_call: TRBV11-2
j_call: TRBJ2-2
d_call: TRBD2
clone_size: .
cdr3_aa: CASSLGGASGRTSGELFF
cdr3_nt: TGTGCCAGCAGCTTAGGTGGGGCTAGCGGGAGAACGTCCGGGGAGCTGTTTTTT

v_call: TRBV6-5
j_call: TRBJ1-2
d_call: .
clone_size: .
cdr3_aa: CASMRGGDYGYTF
cdr3_nt: TGTGCCAGCATGCGAGGGGGTGACTATGGCTACACCTTC

v_call: TRBV5-1
j_call: TRBJ2-2
d_call: TRBD1
clone_size: .
cdr3_aa: CASSPLTGTGRMGELFF
cdr3_nt: TGCGCCAGCAGCCCCCTAACCGGGACAGGGCGGATGGGGGAGCTGTTTTTT

v_call: TRBV2
j_call: TRBJ1-4
d_call: .
clone_size: .
cdr3_aa: CASSAQGIREKLFF
cdr3_nt: TGTGCCAGCAGCGCCCAGGGGATTAGAGAAAAACTGTTTTTT

v_call: TRBV5-1
j_call: TRBJ2-5
d_call: .
clone_size: .
cdr3_aa: CASKETPETQYF
cdr3_nt: TGCGCCAGCAAGGAGACCCCGGAGACCCAGTACTTC

v_call: TRBV5-6
j_call: TRBJ1-5
d_call: .
clone_size: .
cdr3_aa: CASSQRRINQPQHF
cdr3_nt: TGTGCCAGCAGCCAGCGACGGATCAATCAGCCCCAGCATTTT

v_call: TRBV10-2
j_call: TRBJ1-5
d_call: TRBD1
clone_size: .
cdr3_aa: CASSIQGTGQPQHF
cdr3_nt: TGCGCCAGCAGCATACAGGGGACAGGTCAGCCCCAGCATTTT

v_call: TRBV5-1
j_call: TRBJ2-5
d_call: .
clone_size: .
cdr3_aa: CASSWTGVGETQYF
cdr3_nt: TGCGCCAGCAGCTGGACGGGAGTGGGGGAGACCCAGTACTTC

v_call: TRBV30
j_call: TRBJ2-2
d_call: TRBD2
clone_size: .
cdr3_aa: CAWSVPYTSGDNTGELFF
cdr3_nt: TGTGCCTGGAGTGTACCGTACACTAGCGGAGATAACACCGGGGAGCTGTTTTTT

v_call: TRBV5-6
j_call: TRBJ1-1
d_call: TRBD1
clone_size: .
cdr3_aa: CASSRGRGSGTEAFF
cdr3_nt: TGTGCCAGCAGCCGCGGCAGGGGGTCGGGCACTGAAGCTTTCTTT

v_call: TRBV11-3
j_call: TRBJ2-7
d_call: TRBD1
clone_size: .
cdr3_aa: CASSFGTGANEQYF
cdr3_nt: TGTGCCAGCAGCTTTGGGACAGGGGCCAACGAGCAGTACTTC

v_call: TRBV11-3
j_call: TRBJ2-7
d_call: .
clone_size: .
cdr3_aa: CASLGPGGSSGEQYF
cdr3_nt: TGTGCCAGCTTGGGCCCCGGAGGCAGCTCCGGCGAGCAGTACTTC

v_call: TRBV16
j_call: TRBJ1-4
d_call: .
clone_size: .
cdr3_aa: CASARGSTNEKLFF
cdr3_nt: TGTGCCAGCGCCCGAGGTTCAACTAATGAAAAACTGTTTTTT

v_call: TRBV29-1
j_call: TRBJ2-7
d_call: TRBD1
clone_size: .
cdr3_aa: CSAGTGLTYEQYF
cdr3_nt: TGCAGCGCTGGGACAGGGCTTACCTACGAGCAGTACTTC

v_call: TRBV29-1
j_call: TRBJ1-1
d_call: .
clone_size: .
cdr3_aa: CSASLHPNTEAFF
cdr3_nt: TGCAGCGCTTCTTTACACCCGAACACTGAAGCTTTCTTT

v_call: TRBV4-1
j_call: TRBJ1-4
d_call: .
clone_size: .
cdr3_aa: CASSPGVTPAELFF
cdr3_nt: TGCGCCAGCAGCCCCGGGGTCACTCCAGCGGAACTGTTTTTT

v_call: TRBV6-1
j_call: TRBJ2-7
d_call: TRBD1
clone_size: .
cdr3_aa: CASTRQGSQGYEQYF
cdr3_nt: TGTGCCAGCACCAGACAGGGGTCCCAGGGGTACGAGCAGTACTTC

v_call: TRBV11-3
j_call: TRBJ2-7
d_call: TRBD2
clone_size: .
cdr3_aa: CASSLEAGLAEEQYF
cdr3_nt: TGTGCCAGCAGCTTAGAGGCGGGACTAGCGGAGGAGCAGTACTTC

v_call: TRBV18
j_call: TRBJ1-4
d_call: .
clone_size: .
cdr3_aa: CASSPSLTGSFNEKLFF
cdr3_nt: TGTGCCAGCTCACCATCTTTAACCGGGTCCTTTAATGAAAAACTGTTTTTT

v_call: TRBV7-3
j_call: TRBJ2-5
d_call: .
clone_size: .
cdr3_aa: CASSRGAQETQYF
cdr3_nt: TGTGCCAGCAGCAGGGGCGCCCAAGAGACCCAGTACTTC

v_call: TRBV6-1
j_call: TRBJ2-2
d_call: .
clone_size: .
cdr3_aa: CASSEAKGRGTRELFF
cdr3_nt: TGTGCCAGCAGTGAAGCGAAGGGAAGGGGGACGAGGGAGCTGTTTTTT

v_call: TRBV4-2
j_call: TRBJ2-1
d_call: TRBD1
clone_size: .
cdr3_aa: CASSQEGGGESSYNEQFF
cdr3_nt: TGTGCCAGCAGCCAAGAAGGGGGCGGAGAGAGCTCCTACAATGAGCAGTTCTTC

v_call: TRBV27
j_call: TRBJ1-1
d_call: .
clone_size: .
cdr3_aa: CASSFRERNTEAFF
cdr3_nt: TGTGCCAGCAGTTTCCGGGAAAGGAACACTGAAGCTTTCTTT

v_call: TRBV11-2
j_call: TRBJ2-7
d_call: TRBD1
clone_size: .
cdr3_aa: CASSSSGTGVRNEQYF
cdr3_nt: TGTGCCAGCAGCTCATCCGGGACAGGGGTTAGGAACGAGCAGTACTTC

v_call: TRBV6-4
j_call: TRBJ2-1
d_call: .
clone_size: few
cdr3_aa: CASSDSMDSYNEQFF
cdr3_nt: TGTGCCAGCAGTGACTCGATGGACAGTTACAATGAGCAGTTCTTC

v_call: TRBV7-8
j_call: TRBJ1-5
d_call: .
clone_size: .
cdr3_aa: CASSARDLSNQPQHF
cdr3_nt: TGTGCCAGCAGCGCCCGGGATCTTAGCAATCAGCCCCAGCATTTT

v_call: TRBV27
j_call: TRBJ2-7
d_call: .
clone_size: .
cdr3_aa: CAGEEGRARHEQYF
cdr3_nt: TGTGCAGGAGAGGAGGGCAGGGCGAGGCACGAGCAGTACTTC

v_call: TRBV4-3
j_call: TRBJ2-3
d_call: TRBD2
clone_size: .
cdr3_aa: CASSQEERGPTDTQYF
cdr3_nt: TGCGCCAGCAGCCAAGAGGAGCGGGGCCCCACAGATACGCAGTATTTT

v_call: TRBV7-9
j_call: TRBJ1-1
d_call: .
clone_size: .
cdr3_aa: CASSLRAGNTEAFF
cdr3_nt: TGTGCCAGCAGCTTACGGGCGGGGAACACTGAAGCTTTCTTT

v_call: TRBV4-2
j_call: TRBJ2-1
d_call: .
clone_size: .
cdr3_aa: CASSHSAQDGNEQFF
cdr3_nt: TGTGCCAGCAGCCACTCAGCACAGGATGGCAATGAGCAGTTCTTC

v_call: TRBV4-3
j_call: TRBJ2-3
d_call: TRBD2
clone_size: .
cdr3_aa: CASSQVLSGSPDTQYF
cdr3_nt: TGCGCCAGCAGCCAAGTCCTTAGCGGGAGTCCAGATACGCAGTATTTT